These 28 T cell receptor beta chains originate from one sample sequenced in a study of T cell changes during pregnancy in multiple sclerosis. Some clones are missing from TCRdb's copy, which holds only in-frame ones; the method was immunoSEQ multiplex PCR. The data contain tens of thousands of clones, 90% to 95% of them singletons. The sample was CD4+ T cells from peripheral blood mononuclear cells, taken before pregnancy. The receptor source for this set is a female donor with multiple sclerosis, enrolled in a pregnancy study.

The rearrangement uses TRBV7-2 and TRBJ1-2; 7 bases map to TRBD1. The CDR3 totals 14 residues. After removal of 4 bases from V and 4 bases from J, the junction contained 6 bases not matched to a gene. CDR1 is SGHTA, CDR2 FQGNSA, per germline. The CDR3 here is CASSSPYRGYGYTF. For the CDR3, the DNA is TGTGCCAGCAGCTCACCATACAGGGGCTATGGCTACACCTTC.

This clone appeared a single time. This sequence joins TRBV5-1 and TRBJ2-2; 10 bases map to TRBD2. V lost 0 bases, J lost 4 bases, and 3 bases stayed unmatched. The CDR3 covers 16 residues. The germline gives CDR1 SGHRS, CDR2 YFSETQ. CDR3 sequence (DNA): TGCGCCAGCAGCTTGGAGGGACTAGCGTTCACCGGGGAGCTGTTTTTT. Translation gives CASSLEGLAFTGELFF.

The V call is TRBV27, the J call TRBJ2-1, with 9 nucleotides matching TRBD2. Germline lookup yields CDR1 MNHEY and CDR2 SMNVEV (reference sequence). The V and J ends lost 5 bases and 0 bases, in that order; junction bases with no gene match: 5. The CDR3 extends over 16 amino acids. DNA of the CDR3: TGTGCCAGCAGTCTGATTAGCGGGAGCTCCTACAATGAGCAGTTCTTC. Its translation is CASSLISGSSYNEQFF.

This rearrangement joins TRBV28 to TRBJ1-1; TRBD1 agrees at 9 bases. Germline assignment: CDR1 MDHEN and CDR2 SYDVKM. J was trimmed by 1 base and V by 4 bases; bases with no gene match: 10. The CDR3 is 17 amino acids. This CDR3 reads CASSSGTGKGQNTEAFF. Here the CDR3 DNA reads TGTGCCAGCAGTTCCGGGACAGGGAAAGGCCAGAACACTGAAGCTTTCTTT.

This clone was observed once. The chain uses TRBV6-5 and TRBJ2-6; TRBD2 is a possible D gene (5 bases). V was pared by 6 bases and J by 4 bases, with 7 bases between. There are 13 residues in the CDR3. Germline V gives CDR1 MNHEY, CDR2 SVGAGI. The CDR3 loop reads CASRGVGANVLTF. In nucleotides, the CDR3 is TGTGCCAGCAGGGGAGTGGGGGCCAACGTCCTGACTTTC.

This sequence joins TRBV10-3 and TRBJ2-7, with TRBD2 matching 10 bases. Trimming removed 5 bases from V and 6 bases from J; junction bases left unmatched: 4. Germline assignment: CDR1 ENHRY and CDR2 SYGVKD. The CDR3 consists of 13 residues. The CDR3, as DNA: TGTGCCATCAGTCCGGGACTAGCGTTCGAGCAGTACTTC. Its protein product is CAISPGLAFEQYF.

V gene TRBV30 combines with J gene TRBJ2-2, with D maybe TRBD2 (6 bases). The germline V gene has CDR1 GTSNPN and CDR2 SVGIG (reference sequence). CDR3 length equals 14 residues. V dropped 7 bases and J dropped 0 bases, with 12 bases sitting between them. In nucleotides, the CDR3 is TGTGCCTCCCGGTGGGGGGCGAACACCGGGGAGCTGTTTTTT. Translating gives CASRWGANTGELFF. Drawing the rest from reference TRBV30 and TRBJ2-2, the complete variable domain is SQTIHQWPATLVQPVGSPLSLECTVEGTSNPNLYWYRQAAGRGLQLLFYSVGIGQISSEVPQNLSASRPQDRQFILSSKKLLLSDSGFYLCASRWGANTGELFFGEGSRLTVL.

The chain is built from TRBV7-2 and TRBJ2-7, with D uncertain. Looked up from germline, CDR1 is SGHTA and CDR2 is FQGNSA. The CDR3 covers 12 residues. V was cut by 4 bases and J by 4 bases, with 8 bases left in between. The CDR3 sequence is CASSSSGYEQYF. The CDR3 DNA sequence: TGTGCCAGCAGCTCCTCCGGGTACGAGCAGTACTTC.

Only a few counts were recorded for this clone. This chain uses TRBV30 with TRBJ1-4; D not certain. CDR3 size: 12 residues. The germline V and J ends were trimmed by 2 bases and 5 bases, with 6 bases remaining between them. Germline V gives CDR1 GTSNPN, CDR2 SVGIG (reference sequence). The CDR3 here is CAWSSFNEKLFF. The CDR3 DNA reads as TGTGCCTGGAGTTCCTTCAATGAAAAACTGTTTTTT. Full variable domain (outside the CDR3, taken from reference TRBV30 and TRBJ1-4): SQTIHQWPATLVQPVGSPLSLECTVEGTSNPNLYWYRQAAGRGLQLLFYSVGIGQISSEVPQNLSASRPQDRQFILSSKKLLLSDSGFYLCAWSSFNEKLFFGSGTQLSVL.

The V gene is TRBV5-1, the J gene TRBJ1-2; TRBD1 matches at 7 bases. CDR1 is SGHRS and CDR2 is YFSETQ in the germline V gene. This CDR3 region has 15 residues. V was clipped by 2 bases and J by 6 bases; unmatched bases: 10. The DNA of the CDR3 is TGCGCCAGCAGCTTTCAAGGGGCGCAGGGGGATGGCTACACCTTC. Its protein is CASSFQGAQGDGYTF.

V usage is TRBV10-1 and J usage is TRBJ1-1; D ambiguous. Trimming removed 3 bases at V and 4 bases at J, with 6 bases between. CDR1 is WNHNN and CDR2 is SYGVQD in the germline V gene (reference sequence). This CDR3 is 12 amino acids long. In nucleotides, the CDR3 is TGCGCCAGCAGTGACAGTCTCACTGAAGCTTTCTTT. Protein sequence: CASSDSLTEAFF.

CDR3 protein: CASSQEARSSYNSPLHF. CDR3 nucleotides: TGCGCCAGCAGCCAAGAAGCCCGAAGCTCCTATAATTCACCCCTCCACTTT. This sequence joins TRBV4-1 and TRBJ1-6, with no clear D. The V end lost 0 bases, the J end lost 0 bases, and 9 bases lay between the germline ends. The CDR3 has 17 amino acids. In germline, CDR1 is MGHRA, CDR2 YSYEKL.

V is TRBV25-1 and J is TRBJ1-2; D is undetermined. The CDR3 loop spans 16 amino acids. CDR1 is MGHDK, CDR2 SYGVNS, per germline. The V and J ends lost 0 bases and 4 bases respectively, with 15 bases between them. This chain's CDR3 is CASSEYFSLRGYGYTF. The CDR3 DNA reads as TGTGCCAGCAGTGAATATTTTAGTTTACGGGGCTATGGCTACACCTTC.

The chain has TRBV25-1 and TRBJ1-1; maybe TRBD1 (6 bases). V gave up 6 bases and J gave up 2 bases, with 16 bases separating them. Germline V CDR1 and CDR2: MGHDK, SYGVNS. The CDR3 runs to 15 residues. The CDR3 bases are TGTGCCAGCAGCCCTAAGAACAGGGCCAACACTGAAGCTTTCTTT. It yields the protein CASSPKNRANTEAFF.

The chain employs TRBV19 and TRBJ2-2, with 7 bases aligning to TRBD2. The CDR3 is made up of 15 amino acids. CDR1 is LNHDA and CDR2 is SQIVND in the germline V gene (reference sequence). Germline trimming cut 5 bases from V and 4 bases from J; bases unmatched to any gene: 7. The DNA of the CDR3 is TGTGCCAGTAGTCCTACTAGCGTGAGCACCGGGGAGCTGTTTTTT. It specifies CASSPTSVSTGELFF.

V and J are TRBV5-1 and TRBJ2-7; 9 nucleotides align to TRBD2. From germline, CDR1 is SGHRS and CDR2 YFSETQ. V lost 1 base to trimming and J lost 6 bases; unmatched junction nucleotides: 5. This CDR3 has 14 residues. The CDR3 loop is CASSLLAGQSEQYF. The CDR3 DNA reads TGCGCCAGCAGCTTGCTAGCGGGACAATCCGAGCAGTACTTC.

The chain couples TRBV2 to TRBJ1-2, with D possibly matching TRBD1 (6 bases). Germline loops: CDR1 SNHLY, CDR2 FYNNEI. The germline V and J ends were trimmed by 7 bases and 5 bases, with 17 bases remaining between them. The CDR3 loop spans 14 amino acids. The CDR3 sequence is CASMETGMGYGYTF. In DNA form, the CDR3 reads TGTGCCAGCATGGAAACAGGGATGGGGTATGGCTACACCTTC.

The CDR3 protein is CASKHRGNYDYGYTF. The CDR3 bases are TGTGCCAGCAAACACAGGGGAAATTACGACTATGGCTACACCTTC. The genes are TRBV5-4 and TRBJ1-2; 7 nucleotides line up with TRBD1. V lost 6 bases, J lost 3 bases, and 11 bases stayed unmatched. Germline V gene data show CDR1 as SGHNT and CDR2 as YYREEE (reference sequence). The CDR3 runs 15 residues.

The chain links TRBV28 to TRBJ2-7; tentatively, D is TRBD2 (6 bases). Trimming stripped 10 bases from V and 2 bases from J, with 15 bases between. CDR1 and CDR2 (germline): MDHEN, SYDVKM. The CDR3 consists of 13 residues. The CDR3 nucleotides are TGTGCCACGGGCAACGGGGGTCCCTACGAGCAGTACTTC. Translation: CATGNGGPYEQYF.

The V gene is TRBV4-2, the J gene TRBJ2-5, with D perhaps matching TRBD1 (6 bases). Germline values: CDR1 LGHNA, CDR2 YNFKEQ. Trimming stripped 3 bases from V and 7 bases from J, with 9 bases between. The CDR3 consists of 12 residues. The CDR3 sequence is CASSQIGGTQYF. In DNA form, the CDR3 reads TGTGCCAGCAGCCAGATAGGGGGGACCCAGTACTTC.

The V and J genes are TRBV7-9 and TRBJ1-5, with a possible D match to TRBD1 (6 bases). The germline gives CDR1 SEHNR, CDR2 FQNEAQ (reference sequence). This CDR3 has 17 residues. Trimming removed 1 base from V and 8 bases from J, with 21 bases in between. CDR3 nucleotides: TGTGCCAGCAGCTTAGGAATTTTCTCGGGGGGCGTTGAGCCCCAGCATTTT. Translation gives CASSLGIFSGGVEPQHF. Drawing the rest from reference TRBV7-9 and TRBJ1-5, the complete variable domain is DTGVSQNPRHKITKRGQNVTFRCDPISEHNRLYWYRQTLGQGPEFLTYFQNEAQLEKSRLLSDRFSAERPKGSFSTLEIQRTEQGDSAMYLCASSLGIFSGGVEPQHFGDGTRLSIL.

The rearrangement joins TRBV2 to TRBJ1-4, with 7 bases that match TRBD1. This CDR3 is built from 16 residues. Germline CDR1 is SNHLY and CDR2 is FYNNEI. Trimming cost V 8 bases and J 2 bases; bases outside gene matches: 11. The CDR3 coding sequence is TGTGCCAGCGAAGGAGGGGGCGTTTGGACTAATGAAAAACTGTTTTTT. It yields the protein CASEGGGVWTNEKLFF.

CDR3 residues: CASSVGRGGPVEQFF. CDR3 DNA: TGTGCCAGCAGCGTAGGTCGGGGAGGGCCCGTTGAGCAGTTCTTC. V and J are TRBV9 and TRBJ2-1; 7 bases agree with TRBD2. The CDR3 runs 15 residues. Germline values: CDR1 SGDLS, CDR2 YYNGEE. The V gene end was trimmed by 0 bases and the J gene end by 9 bases; junction bases not matched to a gene: 9.

The chain has TRBV27 and TRBJ2-5, with 10 bases matching TRBD2. J was trimmed by 5 bases and V by 1 base; bases with no gene match: 4. CDR1 and CDR2 from the germline V gene are MNHEY and SMNVEV (reference sequence). There are 15 residues in the CDR3. In DNA, the CDR3 is TGTGCCAGCAGTTTATGGCTAGCGGGGGTGGAGACCCAGTACTTC. It codes for CASSLWLAGVETQYF.

This chain uses TRBV2 with TRBJ2-1; the match to TRBD2 covers 8 bases. This CDR3 contains 14 residues. Per the germline V gene, CDR1 is SNHLY and CDR2 is FYNNEI. Germline trimming cut 8 bases from V and 10 bases from J; bases unmatched to any gene: 13. DNA of the CDR3: TGTGCCAGCGGGCTCTACACTAGCGGCCCCGAGCAGTTCTTC. Amino acid sequence: CASGLYTSGPEQFF.

The V gene is TRBV7-7, the J gene TRBJ2-5, with 8 bases matching TRBD2. This CDR3 contains 14 residues. The V gene's germline CDR1 is SSHAT and CDR2 FNYEAQ (reference sequence). The V segment lost 3 bases and the J segment 4 bases; nucleotides outside the gene matches: 4. The CDR3 DNA reads as TGTGCCAGCAGCTTGAAAGCGGGAGCAGAGACCCAGTACTTC. Its protein is CASSLKAGAETQYF.

V is TRBV10-1 and J is TRBJ2-1, with D unresolved. V dropped 3 bases and J dropped 2 bases, with 5 bases sitting between them. The CDR3 contains 13 residues. In germline, CDR1 is WNHNN, CDR2 SYGVQD (reference sequence). The DNA of the CDR3 is TGCGCCAGCAGTGAAACGGCCTACAATGAGCAGTTCTTC. Its protein is CASSETAYNEQFF.

This chain connects TRBV6-4 to TRBJ2-1; 9 positions agree with TRBD2. Germline CDR1 and CDR2: MRHNA and SNTAGT. The trim removed 3 bases at V and 7 bases at J, leaving 7 bases unmatched. The CDR3 has 15 residues. CDR3 in amino acids: CASSDLAGRANEQFF. The CDR3 nucleotides are TGTGCCAGCAGTGATCTAGCGGGAAGGGCGAATGAGCAGTTCTTC.